Following are 3 T cell receptor beta chains from one sample sequenced in a study of regulatory T cells in long-lasting Graves disease (dated by TCRdb to the early 2020s). The time point label of this sample denotes: persistent/refractory GD, antithyroid drugs over 5 years with positive TRAb. For both TCR sequencing and RNA sequencing, RNA was extracted from PBMCs in TRIzol. Library creation used multiplex PCR. The sample was run on an Illumina HiSeq 4000. TCR beta libraries were built with iRepertoire HTBI primers and Arm-PCR amplification of CDR3 regions. TCRdb reworked the public reads: Q25 trimming with fastp, MiXCR clone assembly, productive beta chains retained. Entries are consolidated by CDR3 protein sequence, retaining the most common genes and DNA. This sample is represented by hundreds of thousands of distinct CDR3 sequences; roughly 21% of them were singletons. The ten largest clones represent less than 9% of the sample.

Sequences were derived from peripheral blood mononuclear cells (PBMCs), sampled when the disease was refractory, from a patient treated with antithyroid drugs. The origin of the receptors is a female donor with Graves disease.

The sample holds many counts of this clonotype. The genes are TRBV12-3 or TRBV12-4 and TRBJ1-1; D is possibly TRBD1 (5 bases). The V and J ends lost 3 bases and 5 bases respectively, with 13 bases between them. The CDR3 runs to 14 residues. In DNA, the CDR3 is TGTGCCAGCAGTTTGGTTGAGGGGCTTACTGAAGCTTTCTTT. Amino acids: CASSLVEGLTEAFF.

This rearrangement joins TRBV6-1 to TRBJ2-7; 8 bases are a match to TRBD1. After removal of 8 bases from V and 8 bases from J, the junction contained 5 bases not matched to a gene. The CDR3 is 11 residues long. Per the germline V gene, CDR1 is MNHNS and CDR2 is SASEGT. The CDR3 is CASPRQGKQYF. CDR3 DNA sequence: TGTGCCAGCCCCCGACAGGGGAAGCAGTACTTC.

The chain combines TRBV7-2 with TRBJ1-1, with D perhaps matching TRBD1 (5 bases). CDR1 is SGHTA and CDR2 is FQGNSA in the germline V gene. With 1 base removed from V and 8 bases from J, the gap between germline ends came to 17 bases. The CDR3 contains 15 residues. Here the CDR3 DNA reads TGTGCCAGCAGCTTAGTAGGCCAGGGCGGAAGCGAAGCTTTCTTT. Residues: CASSLVGQGGSEAFF.